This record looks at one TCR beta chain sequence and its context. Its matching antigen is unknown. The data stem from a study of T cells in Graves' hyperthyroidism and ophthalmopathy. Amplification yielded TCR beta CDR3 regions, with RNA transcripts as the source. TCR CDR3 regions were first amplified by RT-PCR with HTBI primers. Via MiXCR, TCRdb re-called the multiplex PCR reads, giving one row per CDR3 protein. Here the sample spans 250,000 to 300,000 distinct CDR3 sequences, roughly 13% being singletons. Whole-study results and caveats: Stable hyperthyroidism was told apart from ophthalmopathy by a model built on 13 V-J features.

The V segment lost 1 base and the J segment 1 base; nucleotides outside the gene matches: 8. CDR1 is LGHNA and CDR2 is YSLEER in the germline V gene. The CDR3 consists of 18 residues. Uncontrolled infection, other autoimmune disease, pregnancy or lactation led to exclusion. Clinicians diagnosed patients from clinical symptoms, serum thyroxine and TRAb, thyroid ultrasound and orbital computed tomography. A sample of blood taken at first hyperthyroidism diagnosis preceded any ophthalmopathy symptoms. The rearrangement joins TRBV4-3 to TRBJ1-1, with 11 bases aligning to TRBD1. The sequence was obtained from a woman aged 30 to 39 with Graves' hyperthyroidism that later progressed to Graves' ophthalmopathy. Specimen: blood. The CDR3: CASSQAGTGGAPNTEAFF. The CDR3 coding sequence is TGCGCCAGCAGCCAAGCCGGGACAGGGGGTGCACCGAACACTGAAGCTTTCTTT.